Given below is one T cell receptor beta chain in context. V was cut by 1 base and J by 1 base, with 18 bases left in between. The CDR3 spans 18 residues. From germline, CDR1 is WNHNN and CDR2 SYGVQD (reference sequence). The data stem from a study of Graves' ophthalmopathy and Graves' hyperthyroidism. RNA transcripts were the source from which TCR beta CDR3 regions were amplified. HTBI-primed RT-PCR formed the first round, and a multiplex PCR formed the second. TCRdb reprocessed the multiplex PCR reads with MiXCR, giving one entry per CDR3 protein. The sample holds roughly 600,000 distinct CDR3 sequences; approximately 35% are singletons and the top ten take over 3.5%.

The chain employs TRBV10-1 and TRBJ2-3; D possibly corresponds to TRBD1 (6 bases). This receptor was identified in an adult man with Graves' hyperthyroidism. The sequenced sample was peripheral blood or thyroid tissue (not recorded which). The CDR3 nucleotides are TGCGCCAGCAGTGAGTTCACGAACAGGGACAAGGGCACAGATACGCAGTATTTT. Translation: CASSEFTNRDKGTDTQYF.